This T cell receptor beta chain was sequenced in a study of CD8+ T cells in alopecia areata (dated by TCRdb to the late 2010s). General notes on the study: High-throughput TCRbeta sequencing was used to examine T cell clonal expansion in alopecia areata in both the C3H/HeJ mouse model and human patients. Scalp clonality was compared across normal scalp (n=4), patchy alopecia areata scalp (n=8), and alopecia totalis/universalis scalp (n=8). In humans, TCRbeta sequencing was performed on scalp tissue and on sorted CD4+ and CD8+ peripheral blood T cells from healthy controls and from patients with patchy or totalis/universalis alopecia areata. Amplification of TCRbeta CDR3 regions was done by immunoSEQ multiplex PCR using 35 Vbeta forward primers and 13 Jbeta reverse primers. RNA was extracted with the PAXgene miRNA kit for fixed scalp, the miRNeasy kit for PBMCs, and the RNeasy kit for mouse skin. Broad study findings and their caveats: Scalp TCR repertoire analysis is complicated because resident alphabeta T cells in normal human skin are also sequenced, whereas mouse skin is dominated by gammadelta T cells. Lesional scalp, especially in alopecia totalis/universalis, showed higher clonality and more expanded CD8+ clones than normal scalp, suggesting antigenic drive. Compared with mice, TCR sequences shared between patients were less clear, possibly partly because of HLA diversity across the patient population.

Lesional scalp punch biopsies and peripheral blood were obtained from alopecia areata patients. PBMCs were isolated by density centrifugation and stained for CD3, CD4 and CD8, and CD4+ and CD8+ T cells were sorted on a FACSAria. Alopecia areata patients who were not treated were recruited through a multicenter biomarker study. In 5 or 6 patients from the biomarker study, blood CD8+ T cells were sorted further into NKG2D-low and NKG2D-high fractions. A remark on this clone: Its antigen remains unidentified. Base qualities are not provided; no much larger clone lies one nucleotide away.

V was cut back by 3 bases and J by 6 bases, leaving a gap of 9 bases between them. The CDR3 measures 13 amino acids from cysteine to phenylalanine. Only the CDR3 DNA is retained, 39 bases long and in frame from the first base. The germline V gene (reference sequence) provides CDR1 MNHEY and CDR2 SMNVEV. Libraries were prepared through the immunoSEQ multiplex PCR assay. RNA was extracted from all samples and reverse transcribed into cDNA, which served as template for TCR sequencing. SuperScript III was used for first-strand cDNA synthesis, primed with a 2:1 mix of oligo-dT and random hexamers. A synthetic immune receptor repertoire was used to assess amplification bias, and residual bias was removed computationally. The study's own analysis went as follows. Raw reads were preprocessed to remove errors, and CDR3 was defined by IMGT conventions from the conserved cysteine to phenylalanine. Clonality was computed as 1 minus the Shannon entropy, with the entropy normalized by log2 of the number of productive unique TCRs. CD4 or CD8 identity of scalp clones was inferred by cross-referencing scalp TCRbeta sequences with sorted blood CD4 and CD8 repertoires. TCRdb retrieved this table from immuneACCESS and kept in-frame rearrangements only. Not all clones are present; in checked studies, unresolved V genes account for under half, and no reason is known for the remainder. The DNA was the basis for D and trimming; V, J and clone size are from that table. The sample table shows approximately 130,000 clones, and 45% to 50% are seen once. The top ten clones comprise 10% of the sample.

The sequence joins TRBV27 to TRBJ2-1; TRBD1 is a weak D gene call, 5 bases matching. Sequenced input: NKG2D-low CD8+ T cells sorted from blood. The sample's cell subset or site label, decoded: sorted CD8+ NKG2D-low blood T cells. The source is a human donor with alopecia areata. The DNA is TGTGCCAGCAGTTTTGCAGGGTTCAATGAGCAGTTCTTC. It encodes CASSFAGFNEQFF.